Given below is one T cell receptor (beta chain) in context. These data are taken from a study of a mutant IDH1 vaccine in newly diagnosed glioma. Time point defined: baseline, week 1 (first vaccination visit). The treatment denotes: pre-vaccination baseline after standard-of-care therapy. Clones were read by immunoSEQ multiplex PCR, and TCRdb kept only the in-frame ones, dropping some. The sample shows tens of thousands of clones, about four fifths of them seen only once. V was clipped by 0 bases and J by 7 bases, with 9 bases between them. The CDR3 totals 13 residues. Germline CDR1 SEHNR, CDR2 FQNEAQ (reference sequence).

The chain has TRBV7-9 and TRBJ1-1; D is unclear. This clonotype originated in a woman aged 45-59 years with glioma. Sequences were derived from PBMCs, sampled from a glioma patient treated with radiotherapy, temozolomide or both. The CDR3 DNA reads TGTGCCAGCAGCTTAGCGCGGGGAGGTGAAGCTTTCTTT. Residues: CASSLARGGEAFF.